The clone carrying this T cell receptor beta chain was detected a few times. Its specificity is not known. Germline CDR1 is SGHDT and CDR2 is YYEEEE. CDR3 length: 15 residues. The V and J ends lost 2 bases and 1 base respectively, with 9 bases between them. These data come from a study of T cells in Graves' hyperthyroidism and ophthalmopathy. At the level of the study: Upon initial diagnosis and before any treatment, peripheral blood was collected. Study observations and caveats: Model output signaled ophthalmopathy a median approximately six months ahead of onset.

Under 3 months was the duration of disease in ophthalmopathy patients, who also had a Clinical Activity Score of at least 3 and a NOSPECS grade of at least 4. The study excluded patients with uncontrolled infection, other autoimmune disease, pregnancy or lactation. Amplified TCR beta CDR3 regions came from RNA transcripts. The primer set for the first-round RT-PCR of the TCR CDR3 was HTBI. TCRdb analysed the multiplex PCR reads with MiXCR anew, one entry per CDR3 protein. This sample has about 480,000 distinct CDR3 sequences, with roughly a quarter found just once. V usage is TRBV5-6 and J usage is TRBJ2-2; perhaps TRBD2 as D (5 bases). This receptor was taken from a woman between 25 and 40 years old with Graves' ophthalmopathy. The sample taken for sequencing was blood. The CDR3 region is CASSLPAGNTGELFF. In DNA form, the CDR3 reads TGTGCCAGCAGCTTACCGGCGGGGAACACCGGGGAGCTGTTTTTT.